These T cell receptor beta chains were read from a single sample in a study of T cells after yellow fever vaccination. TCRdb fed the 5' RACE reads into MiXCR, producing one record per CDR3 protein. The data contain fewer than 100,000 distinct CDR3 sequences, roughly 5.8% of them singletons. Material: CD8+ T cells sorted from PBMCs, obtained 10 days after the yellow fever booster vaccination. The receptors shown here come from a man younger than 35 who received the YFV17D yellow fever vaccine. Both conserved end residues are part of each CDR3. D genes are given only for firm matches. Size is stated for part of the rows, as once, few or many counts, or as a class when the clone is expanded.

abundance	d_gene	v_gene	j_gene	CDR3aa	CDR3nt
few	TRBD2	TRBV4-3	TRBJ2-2	CASSQAVLANGELFF	TGCGCCAGCAGCCAAGCAGTACTAGCGAACGGGGAGCTGTTTTTT
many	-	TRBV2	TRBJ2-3	CASDSILKNTDTQYF	TGTGCCAGCGATTCTATCCTAAAGAACACAGATACGCAGTATTTT
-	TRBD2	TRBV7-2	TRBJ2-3	CASSSPSGGVLSDTQYF	TGTGCCAGCAGCTCCCCTAGCGGGGGCGTTTTGTCAGATACGCAGTATTTT
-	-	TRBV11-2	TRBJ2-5	CASSFVGPWLYRQGGGETQYF	TGTGCCAGCAGCTTTGTAGGGCCCTGGTTGTATCGGCAGGGAGGCGGAGAGACCCAGTACTTC
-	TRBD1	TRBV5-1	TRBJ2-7	CASSLAPGTERSYEQYF	TGCGCCAGCAGCTTGGCCCCTGGGACAGAGAGGAGCTACGAGCAGTACTTC
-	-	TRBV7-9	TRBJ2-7	CASSLTVSSYEQYF	TGTGCCAGCAGCTTAACAGTGAGCTCCTACGAGCAGTACTTC
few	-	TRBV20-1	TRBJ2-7	CSARGTAYEQYF	TGCAGTGCTAGAGGGACAGCCTACGAGCAGTACTTC
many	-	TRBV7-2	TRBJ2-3	CASSGDNTDTQYF	TGTGCCAGCAGCGGGGACAACACAGATACGCAGTATTTT
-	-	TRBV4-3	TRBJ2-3	CASSQVGGGISAQYF	TGCGCCAGCAGCCAAGTAGGCGGGGGCATCAGTGCGCAGTATTTT
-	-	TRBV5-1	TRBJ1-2	CASSLGQDSYGYTF	TGCGCCAGCAGCTTGGGGCAGGACTCGTATGGCTACACCTTC
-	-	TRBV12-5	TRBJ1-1	CASGPGRTEAFF	TGTGCTAGTGGCCCAGGAAGGACTGAAGCTTTCTTT
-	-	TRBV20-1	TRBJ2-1	CSASDSEYEQFF	TGCAGTGCTAGTGACAGCGAGTATGAGCAGTTCTTC
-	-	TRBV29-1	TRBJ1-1	CSVVKGGTEAFF	TGCAGCGTTGTTAAGGGTGGCACTGAAGCTTTCTTT
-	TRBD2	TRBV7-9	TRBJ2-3	CASSLVVAGITDTQYF	TGTGCCAGCAGCTTAGTAGTAGCGGGTATCACAGATACGCAGTATTTT
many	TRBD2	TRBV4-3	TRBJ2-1	CASSQDAPGGGVYEQFF	TGCGCCAGCAGCCAAGATGCCCCTGGCGGGGGGGTCTATGAGCAGTTCTTC
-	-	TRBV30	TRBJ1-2	CAWSFGILYGYTF	TGTGCCTGGAGCTTCGGCATTCTTTATGGCTACACCTTC
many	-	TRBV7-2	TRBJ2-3	CASRPLRGWLLSTDTQYF	TGTGCCAGCAGACCCCTGAGAGGTTGGCTCCTGAGCACAGATACGCAGTATTTT
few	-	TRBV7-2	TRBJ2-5	CASSSRGYLQETQYF	TGTGCCAGCAGCTCTCGCGGGTATCTCCAAGAGACCCAGTACTTC
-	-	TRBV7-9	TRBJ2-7	CASSLGVEEQYF	TGTGCCAGCAGCTTGGGGGTCGAGGAGCAGTACTTC
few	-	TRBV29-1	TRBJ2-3	CSVVWRRNRLPDTQYF	TGCAGCGTTGTCTGGCGGAGAAATAGGCTCCCAGATACGCAGTATTTT
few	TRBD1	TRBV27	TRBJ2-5	CASRKDRSYQETQYF	TGTGCCAGCAGAAAGGACAGGAGCTACCAAGAGACCCAGTACTTC
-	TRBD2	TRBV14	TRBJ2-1	CASSQDLSGGPQFF	TGTGCCAGCAGCCAAGACCTTAGCGGGGGCCCGCAGTTCTTC
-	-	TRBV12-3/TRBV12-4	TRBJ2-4	CASSFEGIAKNIQYF	TGTGCCAGCAGTTTTGAGGGAATAGCCAAAAACATTCAGTACTTC
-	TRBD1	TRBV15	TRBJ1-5	CATSRDLGLGGSNQPQHF	TGTGCCACCAGCAGAGATCTGGGGTTAGGGGGCTCAAATCAGCCCCAGCATTTT
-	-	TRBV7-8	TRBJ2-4	CASSLGDIQYF	TGTGCCAGCAGCTTAGGGGACATTCAGTACTTC
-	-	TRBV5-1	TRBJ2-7	CASSAPTGTGYEQYF	TGCGCCAGCAGCGCCCCAACGGGTACAGGCTACGAGCAGTACTTC
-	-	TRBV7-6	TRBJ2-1	CASSRYPGARSEQFF	TGTGCCAGCAGCCGTTACCCGGGGGCGCGGAGTGAGCAGTTCTTC
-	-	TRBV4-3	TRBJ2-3	CASSQIRDTSTDTQYF	TGCGCCAGCAGCCAGATCCGGGACACTAGCACAGATACGCAGTATTTT
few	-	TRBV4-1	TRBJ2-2	CASSQVRGNTGELFF	TGCGCCAGCAGCCAAGTCAGGGGGAACACCGGGGAGCTGTTTTTT
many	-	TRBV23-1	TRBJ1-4	CASSQSEQVPNEKLFF	TGCGCCAGCAGTCAGTCCGAACAAGTACCTAATGAAAAACTGTTTTTT
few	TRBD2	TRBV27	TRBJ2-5	CASSLTGTSSQETQYF	TGTGCCAGCAGTTTGACCGGGACTAGTTCCCAAGAGACCCAGTACTTC
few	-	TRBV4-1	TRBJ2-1	CASSQGLGVNNEQFF	TGCGCCAGCAGCCAAGGGCTCGGGGTAAACAATGAGCAGTTCTTC
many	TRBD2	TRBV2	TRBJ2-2	CASTPGLVQNTGELFF	TGTGCCAGCACCCCAGGACTAGTCCAGAACACCGGGGAGCTGTTTTTT
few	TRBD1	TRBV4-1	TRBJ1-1	CASSHSQGVWVAEAFF	TGCGCCAGCAGCCATTCACAGGGGGTATGGGTCGCTGAAGCTTTCTTT
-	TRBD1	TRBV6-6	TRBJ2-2	CASSPGTGPSLTGELFF	TGTGCCAGCAGTCCGGGGACAGGGCCTTCTCTCACCGGGGAGCTGTTTTTT
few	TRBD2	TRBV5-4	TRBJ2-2	CASRDGLAGNTGELFF	TGTGCCAGCAGGGACGGACTAGCGGGGAACACCGGGGAGCTGTTTTTT
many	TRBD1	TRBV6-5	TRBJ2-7	CASSYLTGQLYEQYF	TGTGCCAGCAGTTACCTGACGGGACAGCTCTACGAGCAGTACTTC
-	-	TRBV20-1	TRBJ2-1	CSAPGQGGHEQFF	TGCAGTGCTCCGGGGCAGGGGGGGCATGAGCAGTTCTTC
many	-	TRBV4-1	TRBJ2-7	CASSQDRGALGYEQYF	TGCGCCAGCAGCCAAGATCGGGGGGCTCTAGGCTACGAGCAGTACTTC
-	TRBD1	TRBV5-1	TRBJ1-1	CASSFDFRDRELNTEAFF	TGCGCCAGCAGCTTTGACTTCCGGGACAGGGAACTTAACACTGAAGCTTTCTTT
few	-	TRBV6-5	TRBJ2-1	CASSYLEGEQFF	TGTGCCAGCAGTTACTTAGAGGGGGAGCAGTTCTTC
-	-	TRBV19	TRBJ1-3	CASIHDRGGSGNTIYF	TGTGCCAGCATCCATGACCGTGGGGGTTCTGGAAACACCATATATTTT
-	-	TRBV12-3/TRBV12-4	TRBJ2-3	CASSPDDTQYF	TGTGCCAGCAGCCCCGACGATACGCAGTATTTT
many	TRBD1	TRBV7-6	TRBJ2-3	CASSSGQGLDTQYF	TGTGCCAGCAGCTCGGGACAGGGGCTCGATACGCAGTATTTT
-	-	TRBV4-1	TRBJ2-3	CASSQDRGQPSDTQYF	TGCGCCAGCAGCCAAGATCGGGGACAACCCTCAGATACGCAGTATTTT
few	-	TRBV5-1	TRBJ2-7	CASSFRGSSYEQYF	TGCGCCAGCAGCTTCAGGGGCAGCTCCTACGAGCAGTACTTC
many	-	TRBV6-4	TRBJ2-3	CASSDTSGSATDTQYF	TGTGCCAGCAGTGACACGTCGGGGAGCGCCACAGATACGCAGTATTTT
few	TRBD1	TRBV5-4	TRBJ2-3	CASSWGQGTDTQYF	TGTGCCAGCAGCTGGGGACAGGGGACAGATACGCAGTATTTT
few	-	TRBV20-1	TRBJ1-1	CSEGPEAFF	TGCAGTGAAGGGCCTGAAGCTTTCTTT
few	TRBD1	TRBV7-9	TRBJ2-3	CASSLIGTGADTQYF	TGTGCCAGCAGCTTGATAGGGACAGGGGCAGATACGCAGTATTTT
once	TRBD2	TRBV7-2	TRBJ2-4	CASSLGGGAYF	TGTGCCAGCAGCTTAGGGGGAGGGGCCTACTTC
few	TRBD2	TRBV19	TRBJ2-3	CASSISGGRTDTQYF	TGTGCCAGTAGTATAAGCGGGGGCCGCACAGATACGCAGTATTTT
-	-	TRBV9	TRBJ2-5	CASSLDPQETQYF	TGTGCCAGCAGCCTCGATCCCCAGGAGACCCAGTACTTC
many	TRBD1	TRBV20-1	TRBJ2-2	CSARGIETGAAGELFF	TGCAGTGCTAGGGGTATCGAGACAGGGGCGGCCGGGGAGCTGTTTTTT
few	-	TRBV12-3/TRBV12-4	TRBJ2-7	CASRSGPGYEQYF	TGTGCCAGCAGGTCCGGGCCCGGCTACGAGCAGTACTTC